This T cell receptor (beta chain) was sequenced for a study of lymphopenia after photon versus proton radiotherapy. About this clone itself: Its antigen is still unknown.

The study, taken as a whole, reports: Relative stability marked proton patients; photon patients lost diversity and naive cells. Authors raise, but do not show, better survival with proton therapy. After lymphocyte nadir, photon-treated repertoires showed oligoclonal expansion, especially CD8+ Temra. A bigger post-nadir fall in TCR diversity correlated inversely with survival time in deceased patients.

Using immunoSEQ multiplex PCR, the repertoire was profiled, and TCRdb retains in-frame clones only, with some absent. Of 83,000 or so clones in the sample, approximately 82% are singletons; the top ten hold about 1.3%. The CDR3 loop spans 15 amino acids. Germline V gene data show CDR1 as MNHEY and CDR2 as SVGAGI. Trimming cost V 0 bases and J 2 bases, with 10 bases left between them. This chain uses TRBV6-5 with TRBJ1-2; D possibly corresponds to TRBD1 (5 bases). The receptor was isolated from a man aged 55 to 70 with pancreatic cancer. The sequencing here drew on peripheral blood, taken from a patient treated with proton-based radiotherapy. CDR3 sequence reads: CASSYSRDVNYGYTF. The CDR3 DNA reads TGTGCCAGCAGTTACTCCCGGGACGTCAACTATGGCTACACCTTC.